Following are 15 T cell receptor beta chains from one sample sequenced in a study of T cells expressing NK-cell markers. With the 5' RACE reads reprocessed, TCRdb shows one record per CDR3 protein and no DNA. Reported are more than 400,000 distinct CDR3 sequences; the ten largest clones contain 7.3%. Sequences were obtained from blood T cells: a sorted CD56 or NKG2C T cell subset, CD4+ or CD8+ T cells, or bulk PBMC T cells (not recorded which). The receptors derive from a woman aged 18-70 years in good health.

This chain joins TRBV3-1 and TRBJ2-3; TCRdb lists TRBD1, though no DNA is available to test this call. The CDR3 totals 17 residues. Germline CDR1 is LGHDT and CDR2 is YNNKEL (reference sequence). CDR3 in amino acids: CASRQSYGRASTDTQYF.

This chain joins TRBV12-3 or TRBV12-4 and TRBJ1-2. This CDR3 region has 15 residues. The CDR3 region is CASSFRVGGSHGYTF.

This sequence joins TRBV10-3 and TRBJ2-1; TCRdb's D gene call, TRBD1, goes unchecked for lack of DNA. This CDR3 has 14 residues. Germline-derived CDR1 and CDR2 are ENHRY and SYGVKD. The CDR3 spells CAISEVAGINEQFF.

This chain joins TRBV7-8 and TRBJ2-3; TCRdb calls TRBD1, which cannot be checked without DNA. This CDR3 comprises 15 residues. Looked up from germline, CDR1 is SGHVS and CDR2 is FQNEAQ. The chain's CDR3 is CASSNDRGWTDTQYF.

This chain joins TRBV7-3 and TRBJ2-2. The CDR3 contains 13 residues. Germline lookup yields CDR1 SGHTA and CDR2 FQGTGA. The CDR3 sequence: CASSFFVWGELFF.

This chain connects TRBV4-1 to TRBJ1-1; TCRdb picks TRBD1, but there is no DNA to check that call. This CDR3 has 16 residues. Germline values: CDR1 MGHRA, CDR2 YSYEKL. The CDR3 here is CASSPRWGQGHTEAFF.

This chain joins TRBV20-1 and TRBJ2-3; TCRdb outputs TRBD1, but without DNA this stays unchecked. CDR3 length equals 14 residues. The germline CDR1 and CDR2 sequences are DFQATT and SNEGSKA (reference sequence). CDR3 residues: CSASVGGASDTQYF.

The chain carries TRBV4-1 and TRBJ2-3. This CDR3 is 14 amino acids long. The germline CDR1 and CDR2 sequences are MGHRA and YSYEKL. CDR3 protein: CASSPGEVGDTQYF.

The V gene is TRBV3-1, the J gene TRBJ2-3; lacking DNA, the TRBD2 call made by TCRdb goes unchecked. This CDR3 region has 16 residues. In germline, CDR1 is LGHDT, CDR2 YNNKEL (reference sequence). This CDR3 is CASSPTSGRLTDTQYF.

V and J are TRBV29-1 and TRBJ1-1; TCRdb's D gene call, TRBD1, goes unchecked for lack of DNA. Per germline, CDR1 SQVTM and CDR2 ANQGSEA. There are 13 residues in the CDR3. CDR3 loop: CSSFTDRGTEAFF.

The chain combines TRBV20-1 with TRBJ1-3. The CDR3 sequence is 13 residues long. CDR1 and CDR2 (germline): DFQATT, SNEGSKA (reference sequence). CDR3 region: CSARVEGPNTIYF.

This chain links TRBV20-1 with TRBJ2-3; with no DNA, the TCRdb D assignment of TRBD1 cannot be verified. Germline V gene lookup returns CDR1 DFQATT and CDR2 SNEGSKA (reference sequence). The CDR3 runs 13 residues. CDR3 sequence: CSAGDRGTDTQYF.

This CDR3 reads CASSQEGRLDYNEQFF. The chain is built from TRBV4-2 and TRBJ2-1; TCRdb's assignment of TRBD1 cannot be checked, as there is no DNA. From germline, CDR1 is LGHNA and CDR2 YNFKEQ. The CDR3 contains 16 residues.

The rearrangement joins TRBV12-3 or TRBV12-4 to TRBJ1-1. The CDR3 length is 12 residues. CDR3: CASSLPTPEAFF.

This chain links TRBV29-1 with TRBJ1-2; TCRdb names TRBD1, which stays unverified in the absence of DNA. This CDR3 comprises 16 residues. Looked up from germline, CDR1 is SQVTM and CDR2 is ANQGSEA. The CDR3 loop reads CSVEDWGTGGNYGYTF. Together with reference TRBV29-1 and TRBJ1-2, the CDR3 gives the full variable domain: SAVISQKPSRDICQRGTSLTIQCQVDSQVTMMFWYRQQPGQSLTLIATANQGSEATYESGFVIDKFPISRPNLTFSTLTVSNMSPEDSSIYLCSVEDWGTGGNYGYTFGSGTRLTVV.